The clone carrying this TCR beta chain showed up just a few times. Antigen unknown. TCRdb re-called the 5' RACE reads through MiXCR, storing one row per CDR3 protein. The profile shows 250,000 to 300,000 distinct CDR3 sequences, just under 9.5% of them singletons. This specimen comes from a study of identical twins. The CDR3 consists of 15 residues. The J segment lost 6 bases and the V segment lost 8 bases, leaving 12 bases of the junction unmatched. Study-level results: Insertion counts were lower in abundant cord blood beta clonotypes, a trend that memory repertoires did not show.

The same sample was also used in a study of yellow fever vaccine responses in identical twins.

Sequencing was performed on CD8+ T cells sorted from blood. The chain carries TRBV12-3 or TRBV12-4 and TRBJ2-1; 8 positions match TRBD1. This receptor was identified in a woman between 18 and 29 years old in good health. The CDR3 DNA reads as TGTGCCAGCGCCGGGTTTCAGGGGGCTTTCAATGAGCAGTTCTTC. As protein: CASAGFQGAFNEQFF.